The rows below give T cell receptor beta chains drawn from one sample of a study of blood T cell repertoires in COVID-19. Assay: immunoSEQ multiplex PCR; the TCRdb copy retains only in-frame clones and omits some. Of about 95,000 clones detected, approximately 88% appear once; the ten largest clones hold about 3.3%. Material for sequencing was peripheral blood. The receptors were sampled from a woman in her 70s with acute or convalescent COVID-19. Each CDR3 is given without its conserved first and last residue. Some rows mark clone size as missing; the rest say once, few, many or name a class of expanded clone.

j_call: TRBJ1-5
clone_size: NA
v_call: TRBV2
cdr3_aa: ASSGSSPPQH

j_call: TRBJ2-7
clone_size: NA
v_call: TRBV11-2
cdr3_aa: ASSLGGLAGIAYEQY

j_call: TRBJ2-7
clone_size: NA
v_call: TRBV6-5
cdr3_aa: ASTPTGTSTYEQY

j_call: TRBJ2-1
clone_size: NA
v_call: TRBV20-1
cdr3_aa: SGGYYNEQF

j_call: TRBJ1-2
clone_size: NA
v_call: TRBV28
cdr3_aa: ASSSTDRGWLHDGYT

j_call: TRBJ2-2
clone_size: NA
v_call: TRBV19
cdr3_aa: ASSVTGATTGELF

j_call: TRBJ1-6
clone_size: NA
v_call: TRBV10-3
cdr3_aa: AISAGGPYNSPLH

j_call: TRBJ1-2
clone_size: NA
v_call: TRBV11-1
cdr3_aa: ASSLESGYGYT

j_call: TRBJ2-1
clone_size: NA
v_call: TRBV2
cdr3_aa: ASRNREGINEQF

j_call: TRBJ1-1
clone_size: few
v_call: TRBV30
cdr3_aa: AWSTGTSNTEAF

j_call: TRBJ2-3
clone_size: NA
v_call: TRBV24-1
cdr3_aa: ATSDSTETQY

j_call: TRBJ2-3
clone_size: NA
v_call: TRBV5-6
cdr3_aa: ASSRVPTDTQY

j_call: TRBJ1-4
clone_size: NA
v_call: TRBV25-1
cdr3_aa: ASSGFGGGEKLF

j_call: TRBJ1-6
clone_size: NA
v_call: TRBV5-1
cdr3_aa: ASSLEQGNSPLH

j_call: TRBJ1-2
clone_size: NA
v_call: TRBV6-5
cdr3_aa: ASSYKGGTRHYGYT

j_call: TRBJ2-3
clone_size: once
v_call: TRBV7-6
cdr3_aa: ASSFLRGGPIRDTQY

j_call: TRBJ1-5
clone_size: NA
v_call: TRBV3-1/TRBV3-2
cdr3_aa: ASSQGHTNQPQH

j_call: TRBJ2-1
clone_size: once
v_call: TRBV2
cdr3_aa: ASTSSYNEQF

j_call: TRBJ2-7
clone_size: NA
v_call: TRBV18
cdr3_aa: ASSPGTSDTYEQY

j_call: TRBJ1-3
clone_size: NA
v_call: TRBV7-8
cdr3_aa: ASVHGQGGGNTIY

j_call: TRBJ2-7
clone_size: few
v_call: TRBV10-2
cdr3_aa: ASREKTSGSRYEQY

j_call: TRBJ2-7
clone_size: once
v_call: TRBV5-1
cdr3_aa: ASSPSLGPTGGLIYEQY

j_call: TRBJ1-3
clone_size: NA
v_call: TRBV12-3/TRBV12-4
cdr3_aa: ASSFFLVRS

j_call: TRBJ1-1
clone_size: NA
v_call: TRBV7-8
cdr3_aa: ASSENRSPEAF

j_call: TRBJ2-7
clone_size: NA
v_call: TRBV12-3/TRBV12-4
cdr3_aa: ASSLVGGYEQY